The 5 T cell receptor beta chains listed next were all sequenced from one sample in a study of cytomegalovirus exposure and HLA in healthy donors. The PCR employed 60 Vbeta primers together with 13 Jbeta primers. The assay was immunoSEQ multiplex PCR, and TCRdb's table has in-frame clones only and misses some. The sample lists fewer than 95,000 clones, 63% occurring once. The sample consisted of PBMCs. Every receptor here comes from a woman in her twenties or thirties in good health and CMV-seronegative.

The V gene is TRBV9, the J gene TRBJ1-3, with 9 bases identical to TRBD1. Trimming took 4 bases from V and 4 from J; bases not matched to a gene: 3. CDR3 length: 14 residues. Germline V CDR1 and CDR2: SGDLS, YYNGEE. DNA of the CDR3: TGTGCCAGCAGCAAGGGACAGGGAGGAAACACCATATATTTT. Translation: CASSKGQGGNTIYF.

This rearrangement joins TRBV7-2 to TRBJ1-3, with 9 bases matching TRBD1. This CDR3 has 14 residues. Germline V gene lookup returns CDR1 SGHTA and CDR2 FQGNSA. V lost 6 bases and J lost 3; bases outside the gene matches: 3. The CDR3 coding sequence is TGTGCCAGCAGGACAGGGGGAGATGGAAACACCATATATTTT. Its translation: CASRTGGDGNTIYF.

The chain uses TRBV7-9 and TRBJ1-1; TRBD1 agrees at 9 bases. The V segment lost 5 bases and the J segment 3 bases; nucleotides outside the gene matches: 4. CDR3 length: 14 residues. Germline values: CDR1 SEHNR, CDR2 FQNEAQ (reference sequence). CDR3 loop: CASSNTGGHTEAFF. Here the CDR3 DNA reads TGTGCCAGCAGCAATACAGGGGGCCACACTGAAGCTTTCTTT.

CDR3 DNA: TGTGCCAGCAGGATGCTCGGGGGAGCTAACTATGGCTACACCTTC. Amino acids: CASRMLGGANYGYTF. The chain is built from TRBV6-5 and TRBJ1-2; possible D gene TRBD1, 5 bases. Deletions cut 6 bases from V and 0 bases from J, with 14 bases between. Germline CDR1 is MNHEY and CDR2 is SVGAGI. This CDR3 has 15 amino acids.

The V and J genes are TRBV5-4 and TRBJ2-2, with a tentative D call TRBD2 (5 bases). The length of the CDR3 is 13 residues. Germline V lookup: CDR1 SGHNT, CDR2 YYREEE (reference sequence). The V end was cut by 0 bases, the J end by 5 bases, with 5 bases between. The CDR3 nucleotides are TGTGCCAGCAGCTTGGCGGGGACCGGGGAGCTGTTTTTT. This translates into CASSLAGTGELFF.